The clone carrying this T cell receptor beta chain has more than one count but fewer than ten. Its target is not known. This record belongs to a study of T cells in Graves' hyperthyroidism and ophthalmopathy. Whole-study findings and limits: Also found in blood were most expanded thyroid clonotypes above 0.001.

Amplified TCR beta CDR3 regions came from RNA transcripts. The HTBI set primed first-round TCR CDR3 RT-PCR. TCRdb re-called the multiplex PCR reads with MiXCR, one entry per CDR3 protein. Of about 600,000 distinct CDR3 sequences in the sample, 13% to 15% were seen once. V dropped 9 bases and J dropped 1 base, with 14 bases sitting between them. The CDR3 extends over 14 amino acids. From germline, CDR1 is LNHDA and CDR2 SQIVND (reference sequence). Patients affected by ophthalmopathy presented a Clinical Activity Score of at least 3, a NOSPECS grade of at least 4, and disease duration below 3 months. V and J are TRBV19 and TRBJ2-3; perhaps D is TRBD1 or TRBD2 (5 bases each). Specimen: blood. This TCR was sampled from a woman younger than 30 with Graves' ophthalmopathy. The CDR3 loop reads CASKDGAGTDTQYF. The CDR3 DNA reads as TGTGCCAGCAAGGACGGGGCAGGCACAGATACGCAGTATTTT. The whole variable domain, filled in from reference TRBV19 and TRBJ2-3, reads DGGITQSPKYLFRKEGQNVTLSCEQNLNHDAMYWYRQDPGQGLRLIYYSQIVNDFQKGDIAEGYSVSREKKESFPLTVTSAQKNPTAFYLCASKDGAGTDTQYFGPGTRLTVL.